These 16 T cell receptor beta chains were sequenced from one sample in a study of blood T cell repertoires in COVID-19. Repertoires were generated with immunoSEQ multiplex PCR, while TCRdb's copy carries only in-frame clones and drops some. The sample holds under 250,000 clones, around 90% seen once. The sample comprised peripheral blood. These receptors were taken from a man younger than 40 with acute or convalescent COVID-19.

CDR3 amino acids: CASSLGLAGSGNEQFF. As DNA, the CDR3 is TGCGCCAGCAGCTTGGGACTAGCGGGCTCAGGGAATGAGCAGTTCTTC. The chain combines TRBV5-1 with TRBJ2-1, with 10 bases lining up with TRBD2. V shed 0 bases and J 7 bases; nucleotides not matched to a gene: 7. The CDR3 is made up of 16 amino acids. From germline, CDR1 is SGHRS and CDR2 YFSETQ.

The chain is built from TRBV5-5 and TRBJ2-7, with D unresolved. From germline, CDR1 is SGHKS and CDR2 YYEKEE (reference sequence). The CDR3 loop spans 14 amino acids. With 0 bases removed from V and 2 bases from J, the gap between germline ends came to 9 bases. This CDR3 is CASSLVVDTYEQYF. CDR3 coding DNA: TGTGCCAGCAGCTTGGTTGTAGACACCTACGAGCAGTACTTC. The variable domain in full, with the rest retrieved from reference TRBV5-5 and TRBJ2-7, is DAGVTQSPTHLIKTRGQQVTLRCSPISGHKSVSWYQQVLGQGPQFIFQYYEKEERGRGNFPDRFSARQFPNYSSELNVNALLLGDSALYLCASSLVVDTYEQYFGPGTRLTVT.

This clone showed up just a few times. Here the CDR3 DNA reads TGTGCCTGGGGTCTCACCGGGGAGCTGTTTTTT. Its translation: CAWGLTGELFF. The chain uses TRBV30 and TRBJ2-2; no clear D. This CDR3 region has 11 residues. The V gene's germline CDR1 is GTSNPN and CDR2 SVGIG (reference sequence). V shed 5 bases and J shed 4 bases, with 5 bases lying between them.

The chain joins TRBV6-5 to TRBJ2-7, with 7 nucleotides matching TRBD1. V dropped 10 bases and J dropped 5; count of bases not matched to a gene: 11. Germline-derived CDR1 and CDR2 are MNHEY and SVGAGI. CDR3 length equals 13 residues. The CDR3 region has the DNA TGTGCCACTTTGGGACAGCTTGGCAACGAGCAGTACTTC. Its translation: CATLGQLGNEQYF.

The gene calls are TRBV6-5 and TRBJ1-1; 7 nucleotides agree with TRBD1. The CDR3 is 12 residues long. From germline, CDR1 is MNHEY and CDR2 SVGAGI. V shed 6 bases and J 11 bases; nucleotides not matched to a gene: 9. CDR3 in amino acids: CASRNRGLKAFF. The CDR3 coding sequence is TGTGCCAGCAGGAACAGGGGCCTGAAGGCTTTCTTT.

J is TRBJ1-1 and V is TRBV6-1; D is uncertain. V lost 3 bases and J lost 7, with 9 bases in between. Germline CDR1 MNHNS, CDR2 SASEGT. CDR3 length equals 12 residues. In nucleotides, the CDR3 is TGTGCCAGCAGTGAGCGGGTCGGTGAAGCTTTCTTT. Translated: CASSERVGEAFF.

This chain joins TRBV25-1 and TRBJ1-5, with TRBD1 as a possible D gene (5 bases). Germline V gene lookup returns CDR1 MGHDK and CDR2 SYGVNS. Trimming took off 1 base at V and 4 bases at J, with 8 bases between the two ends. The CDR3 is made up of 14 amino acids. CDR3 in DNA: TGTGCCAGCAGTGAATTCCGGGGGAATCAGCCCCAGCATTTT. Amino acids: CASSEFRGNQPQHF.

The rearrangement joins TRBV5-6 to TRBJ2-1, with D possibly TRBD2 on 6 matching bases. Per germline, CDR1 SGHDT and CDR2 YYEEEE. The CDR3 runs 15 residues. V lost 4 bases, J lost 4 bases, and 15 bases lay in between. The CDR3 sequence: CASSPGLGMYNEQFF. CDR3 DNA: TGTGCCAGCAGCCCGGGACTGGGCATGTACAATGAGCAGTTCTTC.

The rearrangement links TRBV2 to TRBJ1-5, with D tentatively TRBD1 (6 bases). Per the germline V gene, CDR1 is SNHLY and CDR2 is FYNNEI. The V end was cut by 3 bases, the J end by 2 bases, with 17 bases between. This CDR3 comprises 17 residues. DNA for the CDR3: TGTGCCAGCAGTGAGTTTGGCAGGGGTTTTGGCAATCAGCCCCAGCATTTT. Protein sequence: CASSEFGRGFGNQPQHF.

The chain joins TRBV9 to TRBJ1-3; D is perhaps TRBD1 (6 bases). With 3 bases removed from V and 10 bases from J, the gap between germline ends came to 11 bases. The CDR3 is 12 amino acids. Per the germline V gene, CDR1 is SGDLS and CDR2 is YYNGEE. CDR3 loop: CASSASGATIYF. CDR3 DNA sequence: TGTGCCAGCAGCGCGTCAGGGGCTACCATATATTTT.

A single count supports this clone. The chain couples TRBV29-1 to TRBJ1-5, with D maybe TRBD1 (6 bases). CDR3 length: 16 residues. In germline, CDR1 is SQVTM, CDR2 ANQGSEA. The V and J ends lost 5 bases and 6 bases respectively, with 23 bases between them. The CDR3 nucleotides are TGCAGCGTTCCCACCAGAGGGGGAGAAGAAACTCAGCCCCAGCATTTT. Protein: CSVPTRGGEETQPQHF.

V gene TRBV6-5 combines with J gene TRBJ1-6; D is unresolved. The germline V gene has CDR1 MNHEY and CDR2 SVGAGI. This CDR3 has 15 amino acids. Trimming left V 4 bases short and J 6 bases short, with 13 bases between. The CDR3 protein is CASSSITKLNSPLHF. In DNA form, the CDR3 reads TGTGCCAGCAGTTCCATCACTAAACTTAATTCACCCCTCCACTTT.

The J gene is TRBJ2-1, the V gene TRBV5-4; TRBD1 matches at 7 bases. With 5 bases clipped from V and 5 bases from J, the junction kept 13 bases outside the gene matches. The CDR3 contains 16 residues. The V gene's germline CDR1 is SGHNT and CDR2 YYREEE (reference sequence). The DNA for the CDR3 is TGTGCCAGCAGAGGGGGCGGAGCAAAGGGACACAATGAGCAGTTCTTC. The encoded protein is CASRGGGAKGHNEQFF.

This clone was detected a few times. V and J are TRBV3-1 (or the pseudogene TRBV3-2) and TRBJ2-7, with TRBD2 identical over 14 bases. The CDR3 is 14 residues long. Germline values: CDR1 LGHDT, CDR2 YNNKEL (reference sequence). The V segment lost 4 bases and the J segment 6 bases; nucleotides outside the gene matches: 2. The CDR3 loop reads CASSLGLAGVEQYF. The CDR3 DNA reads as TGTGCCAGCAGCCTGGGACTAGCGGGAGTCGAGCAGTACTTC.

This rearrangement joins TRBV14 to TRBJ2-3; 12 bases match TRBD1. Trimming took 5 bases from V and 0 from J; bases not matched to a gene: 9. This CDR3 is 18 amino acids long. From germline, CDR1 is SGHDN and CDR2 FVKESK. This chain's CDR3 is CASSSGTGGFRSTDTQYF. The CDR3 DNA follows: TGTGCCAGCAGCTCGGGGACAGGGGGCTTCAGGAGCACAGATACGCAGTATTTT.

The rearrangement links TRBV7-3 to TRBJ2-2; D uncertain. Per the germline V gene, CDR1 is SGHTA and CDR2 is FQGTGA. CDR3 length: 16 amino acids. V shed 1 base and J shed 2 bases, with 11 bases lying between them. This chain's CDR3 is CASSLNPPSNTGELFF. For the CDR3, the DNA is TGTGCCAGCAGCTTAAATCCCCCCAGTAACACCGGGGAGCTGTTTTTT.